This entry describes one T cell receptor (beta chain). TCRdb keeps only in-frame clones here, not all; method: immunoSEQ multiplex PCR. Of around 80,000 clones listed, about nine tenths were seen once; the top ten hold less than 0.5%. These data belong to a study of technical replicates of blood from several donors. The length of the CDR3 is 13 residues. The V end was cut by 8 bases, the J end by 0 bases, with 8 bases between. Germline CDR1 and CDR2: MGHRA and YSYEKL. This chain joins TRBV4-1 and TRBJ2-1, with D possibly matching TRBD2 (5 bases). Sequenced: T cells isolated from PBMCs. The sequence was obtained from a human donor in good health. The DNA for the CDR3 is TGCGCCAGCGGACTTCGCTCCTACAATGAGCAGTTCTTC. This encodes CASGLRSYNEQFF.